This entry describes one T cell receptor (beta chain). Sequencing used immunoSEQ multiplex PCR; TCRdb keeps in-frame clones, though not all of them. The repertoire consists of some 220,000 clones, with approximately 85% occurring once and the leading ten covering less than 6.5%. The CDR3 runs 14 residues. V lost 10 bases and J lost 6; bases outside the gene matches: 12. Germline V gene data show CDR1 as LNHDA and CDR2 as SQIVND (reference sequence). This record belongs to a study of blood T cell repertoires in COVID-19. The source material was peripheral blood. This chain connects TRBV19 to TRBJ1-3; 7 positions agree with TRBD1. The source is a man aged 50 to 60 with COVID-19, enrolled during active disease. This CDR3 reads CATMRGTVSNTIYF. The CDR3 coding sequence is TGTGCCACCATGAGGGGGACAGTATCAAACACCATATATTTT.